These 12 T cell receptor beta chains originate from one sample sequenced in a study of blood T cells in healthy people across ages. PCR was performed a second time for 7 to 11 cycles using a sample-barcoded 5' primer and a J-beta primer mix. TCRdb fed the 5' RACE reads into MiXCR, producing one record per CDR3 protein. The profile shows 750,000 or so distinct CDR3 sequences, approximately 25% of them singletons. A further study also used this sample, focusing on T cells of mothers and their children.

Sequences were obtained from blood. The receptor source for this set is a boy between 10 and 17 years old in good health.

The CDR3 DNA reads TGTGCCAGCAGCTTAGTAGGGTCAGGGTCCTACGAGCAGTACTTC. Translated: CASSLVGSGSYEQYF. This chain joins TRBV7-9 and TRBJ2-7, with a tentative D call TRBD1 (5 bases). This CDR3 is built from 15 residues. Germline assignment: CDR1 SEHNR and CDR2 FQNEAQ (reference sequence). The V and J ends lost 1 base and 1 base respectively, with 11 bases between them.

The chain recombines TRBV20-1 with TRBJ1-4; 7 bases line up with TRBD1. Trimming took 1 base from V and 16 from J; bases not matched to a gene: 18. This CDR3 has 15 amino acids. Germline V gives CDR1 DFQATT, CDR2 SNEGSKA (reference sequence). CDR3 sequence (DNA): TGCAGTGCTAGAGGTGTGGGGGTCTTCTCCGGGACAGCGTTTTTT. Translated: CSARGVGVFSGTAFF.

This clonotype was observed a handful of times. The CDR3, as DNA: TGTGCCAGCAGTCCACCGCGGGGGCAGCTATACGAGCAGTACTTC. This codes for CASSPPRGQLYEQYF. The genes are TRBV7-9 and TRBJ2-7, with a possible D match to TRBD2 (7 bases). Germline assignment: CDR1 SEHNR and CDR2 FQNEAQ (reference sequence). The CDR3 runs to 15 residues. V was cut by 6 bases and J by 4 bases, with 19 bases left in between.

The CDR3 bases are TGTGCCATCAGAAGGACGGATAGCTCCTACGAGCAGTACTTC. Residues: CAIRRTDSSYEQYF. The gene calls are TRBV10-3 and TRBJ2-5; no clear D. The DNA end favors TRBJ2-7, so the J call may be wrong. CDR1 is ENHRY, CDR2 SYGVKD, per germline. The CDR3 spans 14 residues.

This rearrangement joins TRBV7-3 to TRBJ2-3, with 10 bases identical to TRBD2. Germline CDR1 and CDR2: SGHTA and FQGTGA. Unmatched junction bases numbered 7, after V lost 0 bases and J lost 4 bases. CDR3 length: 17 residues. CDR3 region: CASSLTVAGGTADTQYF. As DNA, the CDR3 is TGTGCCAGCAGCTTAACGGTAGCGGGGGGCACAGCAGATACGCAGTATTTT. Using reference TRBV7-3 and TRBJ2-3 for the parts outside the CDR3, the full variable domain is GAGVSQTPSNKVTEKGKYVELRCDPISGHTALYWYRQSLGQGPEFLIYFQGTGAADDSGLPNDRFFAVRPEGSVSTLKIQRTERGDSAVYLCASSLTVAGGTADTQYFGPGTRLTVL.

The chain links TRBV5-1 to TRBJ2-7; weak D call: TRBD1 (6 bases). The CDR3 sequence is 14 residues long. Trimming stripped 5 bases from V and 0 bases from J, with 12 bases between. Per the germline V gene, CDR1 is SGHRS and CDR2 is YFSETQ. The CDR3 loop is CASRSRGRSYEQYF. The CDR3 nucleotides read TGCGCCAGCAGGTCCAGGGGACGCTCCTACGAGCAGTACTTC.

CDR3 sequence reads: CSARAGLAPTFTGELFF. CDR3 bases: TGCAGTGCTAGAGCGGGACTAGCGCCAACCTTCACCGGGGAGCTGTTTTTT. This chain uses TRBV20-1 with TRBJ2-2; 10 bases are shared with TRBD2. V dropped 1 base and J dropped 4; count of bases not matched to a gene: 9. This CDR3 comprises 17 residues. CDR1 is DFQATT and CDR2 is SNEGSKA in the germline V gene (reference sequence).

This clonotype was counted only a few times. V gene TRBV12-3 or TRBV12-4 combines with J gene TRBJ1-4; no definite D call. This CDR3 is built from 19 residues. The V gene lost 3 bases and the J gene lost 1 base, with 21 bases spanning the gap. In DNA, the CDR3 is TGTGCCAGCAGTTTCTCTAAGGACCCCACTTGGGGAACTAATGAAAAACTGTTTTTT. Translated: CASSFSKDPTWGTNEKLFF.

This clonotype has more than one count but fewer than ten. The chain has TRBV4-1 and TRBJ1-4, with TRBD1 matching over 8 bases. Unmatched junction bases numbered 4, after V lost 5 bases and J lost 5 bases. This CDR3 spans 14 amino acids. Germline V gene lookup returns CDR1 MGHRA and CDR2 YSYEKL. This chain's CDR3 is CASSGQGKNEKLFF. CDR3 nucleotides: TGCGCCAGCAGCGGACAGGGCAAAAATGAAAAACTGTTTTTT.

This clonotype was seen more than once but under ten times. V usage is TRBV2 and J usage is TRBJ2-7; D remains ambiguous. V was cut by 1 base and J by 5 bases, with 3 bases left in between. The V gene's germline CDR1 is SNHLY and CDR2 FYNNEI. CDR3 length equals 11 residues. CDR3 DNA: TGTGCCAGCAGTGAAGACCACGAGCAGTACTTC. It is translated as CASSEDHEQYF.

This clonotype has a handful of counts. The chain couples TRBV2 to TRBJ1-2; tentative D call: TRBD1 (5 bases). Trimming cost V 4 bases and J 8 bases, with 14 bases left between them. Germline CDR1 and CDR2: SNHLY and FYNNEI. The CDR3 has 13 residues. DNA for the CDR3: TGTGCCAGCAGTGGGGGACTCTTCGGCGGCTACACCTTC. Residues: CASSGGLFGGYTF.

The table lists this clonotype with a few counts. The chain links TRBV2 to TRBJ2-1; 7 bases are a match to TRBD1. The assigned J gene may be wrong: the sequence end matches TRBJ2-5 better. The germline CDR1 and CDR2 sequences are SNHLY and FYNNEI. This CDR3 contains 13 residues. The CDR3: CASSEDRGETQYF. DNA of the CDR3: TGTGCCAGCAGTGAAGACAGGGGAGAGACCCAGTACTTC.